The entry that follows covers one T cell receptor beta chain sequence. Its specific antigen is unknown. No base-level quality is on record; no much larger clone is a single base apart. V is cut by 6 bases and J by 7 bases, and the space between the germline ends is 13 bases. CDR3 length: 13 amino acids, cysteine to phenylalanine. The sequence is cut down to CDR3 DNA, 39 bases in frame from base 1. CDR1 and CDR2, looked up from the germline V gene, are MNHEY and SVGAGI. This record belongs to a study of control samples from healthy donors and cancer patients (dated by TCRdb to about 2020). The library was produced with the immunoSEQ multiplex PCR assay. TCRdb limited this immuneACCESS table to in-frame rearrangements with V and J called. A share of clones is missing; checked studies link under half to unresolved V genes, and the rest is unexplained. The sample table records about 77,000 clones; over 80% of these occur just once. The top ten clones comprise more than 5% of the sample.

The chain joins TRBV6-5 to TRBJ1-3; 6 matching bases give a weak D call of TRBD1. This TCR was recovered from a woman aged 55-70 years in good health. Material: blood. The nucleotide sequence is TGTGCCAGCAGCCCAGGACAGTCGAACACCATATATTTT. It encodes CASSPGQSNTIYF.